This T cell receptor (beta chain) was sequenced during a study of CD8+CD57+ T cells in acquired aplastic anemia. Study-level background: An average of around 3.5 ug of DNA was obtained from sorted CD4+ and CD8+ cells. There were roughly 10 million reads, on average, for CD4+ cells from healthy donors.

This clonotype was recorded at least ten times. Its antigen is still unknown. According to the study, genomic DNA was the template for TCR beta VDJ and CDR3 profiling. TCRdb used MiXCR to reprocess the reads, holding one entry per CDR3 protein. Among approximately 160,000 distinct CDR3 sequences listed, roughly 47% were seen once. The V end was cut by 0 bases, the J end by 2 bases, with 11 bases between. The CDR3 length is 15 residues. In germline, CDR1 is SGDLS, CDR2 YYNGEE. Study outcomes and limitations: In common between the patients and the controls were twenty-nine CD8+ CDR3 sequences. A significant difference in CD8+ Simpson's diversity between patients and controls was not found.

Sequencing was performed on sorted CD4+, CD8+, or CD8+CD57+ T cells (not recorded which) from PBMCs. This sequence was found in a human donor in good health. The chain employs TRBV9 and TRBJ1-2, with D possibly TRBD1 on 6 matching bases. As DNA, the CDR3 is TGTGCCAGCAGCGTAGAGAGGGGGTCAAACTATGGCTACACCTTC. It encodes CASSVERGSNYGYTF.